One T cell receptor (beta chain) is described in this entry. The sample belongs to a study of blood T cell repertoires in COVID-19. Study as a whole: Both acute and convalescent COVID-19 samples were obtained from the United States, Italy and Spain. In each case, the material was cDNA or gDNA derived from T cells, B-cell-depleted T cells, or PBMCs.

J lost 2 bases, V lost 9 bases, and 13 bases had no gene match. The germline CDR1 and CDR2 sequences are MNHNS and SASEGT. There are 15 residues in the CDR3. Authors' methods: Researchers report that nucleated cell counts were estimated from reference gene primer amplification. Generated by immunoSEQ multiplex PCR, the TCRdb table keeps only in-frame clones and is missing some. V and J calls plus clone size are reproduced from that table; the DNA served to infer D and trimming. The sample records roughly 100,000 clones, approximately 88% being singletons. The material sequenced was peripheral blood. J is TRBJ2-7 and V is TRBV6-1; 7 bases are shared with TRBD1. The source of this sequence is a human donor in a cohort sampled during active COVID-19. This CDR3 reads CASNSQGQKAYEQYF. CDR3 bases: TGTGCCAGTAACTCACAGGGGCAAAAGGCCTACGAGCAGTACTTC.